This T cell receptor (beta chain) originates from a study of blood T cell repertoires in COVID-19. In the authors' methods: Amplification of reference gene primers provided the estimated nucleated cell counts. Some clones are missing from TCRdb's copy, which holds only in-frame ones; the method was immunoSEQ multiplex PCR. From that table come the V and J calls and clone size; the DNA was used to work out D and trimming. The sample carries about 74,000 clones, approximately 90% recorded once. V dropped 2 bases and J dropped 5; count of bases not matched to a gene: 11. Germline V gene sequence: CDR1 MDHEN, CDR2 SYDVKM. The CDR3 consists of 16 residues.

The clonotype originates from a woman in her sixties or seventies with active COVID-19. The V and J genes are TRBV28 and TRBJ2-7, with TRBD2 identical over 8 bases. Sequenced input: peripheral blood. For the CDR3, the DNA is TGTGCCAGCAGTTTAGCGAGCGGGAGAACTGGTGACGAGCAGTACTTC. Translating it yields CASSLASGRTGDEQYF.